These 19 T cell receptor beta chains were sequenced from one sample in a study of blood T cell repertoires in COVID-19. Sequencing was performed with immunoSEQ multiplex PCR; in TCRdb, only in-frame clones are kept and a portion is missing. Counted here are more than 85,000 clones, 75% to 95% occurring once; the ten biggest clones make up less than 5.5%. Sequencing input: peripheral blood. These receptors were obtained from a man younger than 35 with acute or convalescent COVID-19.

The V gene is TRBV5-1, the J gene TRBJ2-5, with 7 bases fitting TRBD1. In germline, CDR1 is SGHRS, CDR2 YFSETQ. Trimming cost V 3 bases and J 5 bases; bases outside gene matches: 10. The CDR3 has 15 amino acids. CDR3 loop: CASSSQTGISETQYF. The CDR3 bases are TGCGCCAGCAGCTCCCAGACAGGGATTTCGGAGACCCAGTACTTC.

The chain has TRBV27 and TRBJ1-1; possibly TRBD1 for D (6 bases). The CDR3 has 13 amino acids. Germline V CDR1 and CDR2: MNHEY, SMNVEV (reference sequence). V dropped 5 bases and J dropped 4 bases, with 11 bases sitting between them. The CDR3, as DNA: TGTGCCAGCAGTAAGGGGGACCCCACTGAAGCTTTCTTT. Protein: CASSKGDPTEAFF.

The CDR3 DNA follows: TGTGCCTGGAGGAAACAGGGGAACATGAACACTGAAGCTTTCTTT. Its translation is CAWRKQGNMNTEAFF. The chain links TRBV30 to TRBJ1-1; 7 bases align to TRBD1. In germline, CDR1 is GTSNPN, CDR2 SVGIG (reference sequence). This CDR3 contains 15 residues. V lost 3 bases and J lost 0; bases outside the gene matches: 7.

This clone occurred once. The chain employs TRBV11-2 and TRBJ2-1; D call uncertain. V was cut by 5 bases and J by 7 bases, with 15 bases left in between. This CDR3 contains 14 residues. CDR1 is SGHAT and CDR2 is FQNNGV in the germline V gene. The CDR3 reads CASSGQILMNEQFF. The CDR3 nucleotides read TGTGCCAGCAGCGGTCAGATTCTGATGAATGAGCAGTTCTTC.

The chain is built from TRBV18 and TRBJ1-3, with D possibly TRBD1 on 6 matching bases. Trimming took off 4 bases at V and 0 bases at J, with 10 bases between the two ends. CDR3 length: 15 residues. The germline CDR1 and CDR2 sequences are KGHSH and LQKENI. As DNA, the CDR3 is TGTGCCAGCTCACTCGGACAGACCTCTGGAAACACCATATATTTT. This gives the protein CASSLGQTSGNTIYF.

The chain recombines TRBV9 with TRBJ2-3; 16 bases are shared with TRBD2. Trimming removed 5 bases from V and 1 base from J; junction bases left unmatched: 7. The CDR3 contains 18 residues. Germline V gene lookup returns CDR1 SGDLS and CDR2 YYNGEE. The CDR3 loop reads CASRGTSGGAPGTDTQYF. In nucleotides, the CDR3 is TGTGCCAGCAGGGGGACTAGCGGGGGGGCCCCGGGCACAGATACGCAGTATTTT.

This clone was counted once. The V gene is TRBV18, the J gene TRBJ2-1, with D maybe TRBD2 (6 bases). V was clipped by 2 bases and J by 8 bases, with 16 bases between them. The CDR3 totals 15 residues. Germline V gene lookup returns CDR1 KGHSH and CDR2 LQKENI. This chain's CDR3 is CASSPRTSSLDEQFF. The CDR3 nucleotides read TGTGCCAGCTCACCAAGAACTAGCTCCTTGGATGAGCAGTTCTTC. Combining the CDR3 with reference TRBV18 and TRBJ2-1 gives the whole variable domain NAGVMQNPRHLVRRRGQEARLRCSPMKGHSHVYWYRQLPEEGLKFMVYLQKENIIDESGMPKERFSAEFPKEGPSILRIQQVVRGDSAAYFCASSPRTSSLDEQFFGPGTRLTVL.

The rearrangement links TRBV27 to TRBJ1-5; possibly TRBD1 for D (6 bases). Germline V lookup: CDR1 MNHEY, CDR2 SMNVEV (reference sequence). V lost 5 bases and J lost 0, with 14 bases in between. The CDR3 length is 16 residues. The CDR3 sequence: CASSARQAYSNQPQHF. The CDR3 DNA sequence: TGTGCCAGCAGTGCTCGACAGGCCTATAGCAATCAGCCCCAGCATTTT.

The V call is TRBV12-3 or TRBV12-4, the J call TRBJ1-1, with unresolved D. Trimming cost V 4 bases and J 4 bases, with 10 bases left between them. The CDR3 loop spans 13 amino acids. The CDR3 DNA reads TGTGCCAGCAGTTCCGAGGTGTTCACTGAAGCTTTCTTT. It specifies CASSSEVFTEAFF.

This rearrangement joins TRBV27 to TRBJ1-1; 10 nucleotides match TRBD1. This CDR3 comprises 15 residues. Germline lookup yields CDR1 MNHEY and CDR2 SMNVEV (reference sequence). The V gene end was trimmed by 2 bases and the J gene end by 5 bases; junction bases not matched to a gene: 5. The CDR3 here is CASSLEGTGVTEAFF. In DNA, the CDR3 is TGTGCCAGCAGTTTAGAAGGGACAGGGGTGACTGAAGCTTTCTTT.

This rearrangement joins TRBV27 to TRBJ2-7; D unclear. The CDR3 consists of 12 residues. The V and J ends lost 4 bases and 2 bases respectively, with 6 bases between them. Germline assignment: CDR1 MNHEY and CDR2 SMNVEV (reference sequence). The DNA for the CDR3 is TGTGCCAGCAGTTCTAATACCTACGAGCAGTACTTC. It codes for CASSSNTYEQYF.

The chain carries TRBV7-9 and TRBJ1-6; D is unclear. V was trimmed by 1 base and J by 0 bases, leaving 10 bases between them. In germline, CDR1 is SEHNR, CDR2 FQNEAQ (reference sequence). The CDR3 length is 17 residues. The CDR3 is CASSLDQDPSYNSPLHF. In DNA form, the CDR3 reads TGTGCCAGCAGCTTAGACCAGGATCCCTCCTATAATTCACCCCTCCACTTT. Together with reference TRBV7-9 and TRBJ1-6, the CDR3 gives the full variable domain: DTGVSQNPRHKITKRGQNVTFRCDPISEHNRLYWYRQTLGQGPEFLTYFQNEAQLEKSRLLSDRFSAERPKGSFSTLEIQRTEQGDSAMYLCASSLDQDPSYNSPLHFGNGTRLTVT.

This chain uses TRBV7-8 with TRBJ2-5; 12 positions agree with TRBD2. This CDR3 is 18 amino acids long. CDR1 and CDR2 from the germline V gene are SGHVS and FQNEAQ. V shed 1 base, J shed 4 bases, and the junction held 10 bases outside the gene matches. CDR3: CASSLGLLAGGVGETQYF. The CDR3 bases are TGTGCCAGCAGCTTAGGTCTGCTAGCGGGAGGGGTAGGAGAGACCCAGTACTTC.

The J gene is TRBJ2-2, the V gene TRBV2; 7 nucleotides match TRBD1. CDR1 is SNHLY, CDR2 FYNNEI, per germline. Losses at the gene ends were 2 bases for V and 5 bases for J; bases not matched to a gene: 2. The CDR3 spans 14 residues. The chain's CDR3 is CASSERTGTGELFF. CDR3 DNA: TGTGCCAGCAGTGAACGGACAGGAACCGGGGAGCTGTTTTTT.

This clone appeared a single time. This chain links TRBV6-5 with TRBJ1-1, with D maybe TRBD1 (5 bases). Trimming shortened V by 2 bases and J by 6 bases, and 13 bases separated the two germline ends. This CDR3 has 14 amino acids. Looked up from germline, CDR1 is MNHEY and CDR2 is SVGAGI. This CDR3 reads CASSYGAIEAEAFF. The CDR3 nucleotides are TGTGCCAGCAGTTACGGGGCGATAGAGGCTGAAGCTTTCTTT.

The chain has TRBV19 and TRBJ2-1, with D hard to call. CDR1 is LNHDA, CDR2 SQIVND, per germline (reference sequence). Trimming took 9 bases from V and 0 from J, leaving 15 bases between them. The CDR3 contains 15 residues. The CDR3 reads CASQTFLSSYNEQFF. The CDR3 nucleotides read TGTGCCAGCCAGACTTTCTTGAGCTCCTACAATGAGCAGTTCTTC.

The chain carries TRBV3-1 (or the pseudogene TRBV3-2) and TRBJ1-1, with D perhaps TRBD1 (6 bases). CDR3 length equals 14 residues. The germline V and J ends were trimmed by 1 base and 4 bases, with 10 bases remaining between them. Per the germline V gene, CDR1 is LGHDT and CDR2 is YNNKEL (reference sequence). DNA for the CDR3: TGTGCCAGCAGCCAAGGAATAGGGGGCACTGAAGCTTTCTTT. Residues: CASSQGIGGTEAFF.

The chain uses TRBV7-8 and TRBJ1-5, with a weak D call TRBD1 (5 bases). Trimming shortened V by 1 base and J by 6 bases, and 7 bases separated the two germline ends. The CDR3 is 13 amino acids. Germline V gene data show CDR1 as SGHVS and CDR2 as FQNEAQ. The CDR3 DNA follows: TGTGCCAGCAGCTTAGGGGGGGGTCAGCCCCAGCATTTT. As protein: CASSLGGGQPQHF.

This clone was detected only once. The chain is built from TRBV6-1 and TRBJ2-3; TRBD2 matches at 8 bases. Trimming took 2 bases from V and 5 from J; bases not matched to a gene: 15. Per germline, CDR1 MNHNS and CDR2 SASEGT. This CDR3 contains 18 residues. CDR3 in DNA: TGTGCCAGCAGTGAATCAGGGGTGCGGGGGGCCTATGGAGATACGCAGTATTTT. Protein sequence: CASSESGVRGAYGDTQYF.